The 12 T cell receptor beta chains below all came from one sample that was sequenced in a study of T cell responses to AZD1222 COVID-19 vaccine. Generated by immunoSEQ multiplex PCR, the TCRdb table keeps only in-frame clones and is missing some. The sample has more than 140,000 clones, around nine tenths seen once. Sequencing was performed on peripheral blood, taken on day 0 of AZD1222 vaccination. The receptors stem from an adult in good health.

This chain uses TRBV2 with TRBJ1-2, with D uncertain. V gave up 6 bases and J gave up 5 bases, with 13 bases separating them. The CDR3 spans 13 residues. Germline V gives CDR1 SNHLY, CDR2 FYNNEI. The CDR3 nucleotides are TGTGCCAGCAGCCCCGGGTTCGATTATGGCTACACCTTC. Protein sequence: CASSPGFDYGYTF.

This chain connects TRBV25-1 to TRBJ2-3; 9 nucleotides align to TRBD1. The CDR3 sequence is 17 residues long. V dropped 3 bases and J dropped 5; count of bases not matched to a gene: 12. CDR1 MGHDK and CDR2 SYGVNS come from the germline V gene. CDR3 loop: CASSDRRQGGWQDTQYF. As DNA, the CDR3 is TGTGCCAGCAGTGACCGTCGACAGGGGGGTTGGCAAGATACGCAGTATTTT.

The chain employs TRBV2 and TRBJ2-1; TRBD1 agrees at 7 bases. After removal of 8 bases from V and 0 bases from J, the junction contained 1 base not matched to a gene. CDR1 and CDR2 from the germline V gene are SNHLY and FYNNEI. The CDR3 runs 13 residues. CDR3 loop: CASDRDSYNEQFF. In DNA, the CDR3 is TGTGCCAGCGACAGGGACTCCTACAATGAGCAGTTCTTC. The whole variable domain, remainder taken from reference TRBV2 and TRBJ2-1, is EPEVTQTPSHQVTQMGQEVILRCVPISNHLYFYWYRQILGQKVEFLVSFYNNEISEKSEIFDDQFSVERPDGSNFTLKIRSTKLEDSAMYFCASDRDSYNEQFFGPGTRLTVL.

The chain carries TRBV10-3 and TRBJ1-1; D is unclear. V was shortened by 0 bases and J by 9 bases, with 8 bases between the two germline ends. From germline, CDR1 is ENHRY and CDR2 SYGVKD. This CDR3 has 12 residues. The CDR3 DNA follows: TGTGCCATCAGTGAGTCAGTGAGCCAAGCTTTCTTT. It yields the protein CAISESVSQAFF.

The V and J genes are TRBV19 and TRBJ1-5; D gene ambiguous. Germline CDR1 is LNHDA and CDR2 is SQIVND (reference sequence). Trimming cost V 7 bases and J 4 bases, with 17 bases left between them. The CDR3 is made up of 15 amino acids. In DNA form, the CDR3 reads TGTGCCAGTACACCCTGGCAGATTTCAAATCAGCCCCAGCATTTT. It yields the protein CASTPWQISNQPQHF.

The chain employs TRBV19 and TRBJ2-7, with D unresolved. Germline V gene data show CDR1 as LNHDA and CDR2 as SQIVND (reference sequence). V shed 0 bases and J shed 2 bases, with 5 bases lying between them. This CDR3 contains 13 residues. CDR3 amino acids: CASSIDGAYEQYF. CDR3 bases: TGTGCCAGTAGTATAGATGGAGCCTACGAGCAGTACTTC.

This clone was recorded a few times. The chain joins TRBV15 to TRBJ1-1; a possible D gene is TRBD1 (5 bases). The CDR3 has 14 amino acids. The germline CDR1 and CDR2 sequences are LNHNV and YYDKDF (reference sequence). The V end lost 0 bases, the J end lost 11 bases, and 16 bases lay between the germline ends. As DNA, the CDR3 is TGTGCCACCAGCAGAGATTCGGGCGGGCGGGGGGCTTTCTTT. Amino acid sequence: CATSRDSGGRGAFF.

The chain recombines TRBV24-1 with TRBJ2-2; 10 nucleotides match TRBD1. The CDR3 consists of 17 residues. The V gene end was trimmed by 4 bases and the J gene end by 7 bases; junction bases not matched to a gene: 11. CDR1 is KGHDR and CDR2 is SFDVKD in the germline V gene. CDR3 in amino acids: CATSDPRQGATIGELFF. The CDR3 nucleotides are TGTGCCACCAGTGACCCCCGACAGGGGGCCACGATCGGGGAGCTGTTTTTT.

The chain links TRBV27 to TRBJ1-6, with 7 nucleotides matching TRBD1. Germline V gives CDR1 MNHEY, CDR2 SMNVEV (reference sequence). J was trimmed by 11 bases and V by 5 bases; bases with no gene match: 9. The CDR3 is 14 amino acids. The CDR3 sequence is CASSLRTGRAPLHF. The CDR3 DNA reads TGTGCCAGCAGTCTCCGGACAGGAAGAGCACCCCTCCACTTT.

The chain uses TRBV20-1 and TRBJ2-2; D is uncertain. V was shortened by 3 bases and J by 6 bases, with 14 bases between the two germline ends. This CDR3 has 14 amino acids. Per the germline V gene, CDR1 is DFQATT and CDR2 is SNEGSKA (reference sequence). CDR3: CSASFGENAGELFF. CDR3 DNA: TGCAGTGCTAGTTTCGGAGAAAACGCCGGGGAGCTGTTTTTT.

The chain couples TRBV5-1 to TRBJ2-3; no firm D call. V was pared by 0 bases and J by 0 bases, with 8 bases between. This CDR3 has 15 residues. Per germline, CDR1 SGHRS and CDR2 YFSETQ. CDR3 region: CASSLAGLSTDTQYF. The CDR3 nucleotides read TGCGCCAGCAGCTTGGCGGGCCTTAGCACAGATACGCAGTATTTT.

The chain combines TRBV19 with TRBJ2-7; TRBD1 matches 7 bases. The CDR3 spans 13 residues. V shed 10 bases and J 2 bases; nucleotides not matched to a gene: 8. Germline lookup yields CDR1 LNHDA and CDR2 SQIVND (reference sequence). This CDR3 reads CATRDRLTYEQYF. Written as DNA, the CDR3 is TGTGCCACCCGGGACAGACTAACCTACGAGCAGTACTTC.